A single sample is the source of the 2 T cell receptor beta chains below, sequenced in a study of CD8 T cells in ankylosing spondylitis. One entry per CDR3 protein results from TCRdb running MiXCR on the 5' RACE reads. The sample lists under 200,000 distinct CDR3 sequences, roughly 10% occurring once. Sequences were obtained from blood, either unsorted or a sorted T cell fraction (not recorded which). The receptors stem from a female donor with ankylosing spondylitis or in good health (not recorded which).

The J gene is TRBJ2-7, the V gene TRBV13; either TRBD1 or TRBD2 may fit D (5 bases each). V was cut by 0 bases and J by 7 bases, with 16 bases left in between. This CDR3 contains 15 residues. Germline CDR1 PRHDT, CDR2 FYEKMQ (reference sequence). Here the CDR3 DNA reads TGTGCCAGCAGCTTAGGCCTCGGGACGGCTAGAGAGCAGTACTTC. The encoded protein is CASSLGLGTAREQYF.

In this sample, this clonotype turned up once. This chain connects TRBV3-1 to TRBJ2-3; the match to TRBD1 covers 7 bases. The CDR3 runs to 16 residues. Germline CDR1 LGHDT, CDR2 YNNKEL (reference sequence). Germline trimming cut 2 bases from V and 6 bases from J; bases unmatched to any gene: 11. The CDR3 DNA is TGTGCCAGCAGCCAATTGGGAAAGGGGGCCGGGGATACGCAGTATTTT. Translated, it gives CASSQLGKGAGDTQYF.